This T cell receptor beta chain comes out of a study of blood T cell repertoires in COVID-19 (dated by TCRdb to 2018 to 2020). Describing the broader study: Samples covering the acute and convalescent phases of COVID-19 were provided by collaborators in the United States, Italy and Spain. Sample metadata almost always included a de-identified subject ID, COVID-19 status, age in years and sex. Where HLA class I and class II types were available, the types were taken from metadata supplied by the sample provider, not from assay-based typing. Deeply sampled blood TCRbeta repertoires from subjects exposed to, actively infected with, or recovered from COVID-19 were included in the dataset. The prospective study material was composed of cDNA or gDNA derived from T cells, B-cell-depleted T cells, or PBMCs. The repertoires were made available in a free public database intended to serve as a resource for research on the immune response to SARS-CoV-2. Samples were obtained from the ongoing ImmuneRACE study (first 160 participants) and from over 1,000 subjects provided by 6 global collaborators. General study outcomes and caveats: How much clinical and demographic metadata was included differed by source and by participant, and the metadata was provided uncurated.

In the case of this clone: It lacks a known antigen. The sample holds no much larger clone one base away, and base qualities are not on file.

Each collaborating institution followed its own protocols to collect whole blood in K2EDTA tubes. Collaborator samples were shipped for TCRbeta analysis as frozen whole blood, isolated PBMCs, or DNA extracted from either sample type. TCRbeta CDR3 regions were amplified from genomic DNA by means of the immunoSEQ Assay, a bias-controlled multiplex PCR. From the authors' description of their analysis: The number of nucleated cells in each sample was estimated by amplification of reference gene primers within the assay. Sequence reads were collapsed and filtered to measure the absolute abundance of every unique TCRbeta CDR3 rearrangement. Productive Simpson clonality was computed per sample as the square root of Simpson's diversity index over productive rearrangements. This is the immuneACCESS table as TCRdb keeps it, with only in-frame sequences that have V and J called. A part of the clones is gone; compared with another copy, unresolved V genes explain less than half, and the rest is unexplained. V and J calls and clone size follow that table, whereas D and trimming were derived from the DNA. Present in this sample are 170,000 or so clones, more than 85% of which were seen just once. Approximately 0.5% of the sample goes to the ten largest clones.

As encoded in the germline V gene, CDR1 is MNHEY while CDR2 is SVGAGI. The CDR3 runs 14 amino acids, cysteine and phenylalanine included. Only the CDR3 DNA is retained, 42 bases long and in frame from the first base. V is pruned by 6 bases and J by 3 bases, leaving 4 bases of the junction without a gene match. Sequenced input: peripheral blood. The receptor chain draws on TRBV6-5 and TRBJ1-4, and TRBD1 matches 7 of the central bases. The origin of this receptor is a man aged 50-60 years with acute or convalescent COVID-19. The sequenced DNA is TGTGCCAGCAGCAGGACAGGAGCTAATGAAAAACTGTTTTTT. It codes for CASSRTGANEKLFF.